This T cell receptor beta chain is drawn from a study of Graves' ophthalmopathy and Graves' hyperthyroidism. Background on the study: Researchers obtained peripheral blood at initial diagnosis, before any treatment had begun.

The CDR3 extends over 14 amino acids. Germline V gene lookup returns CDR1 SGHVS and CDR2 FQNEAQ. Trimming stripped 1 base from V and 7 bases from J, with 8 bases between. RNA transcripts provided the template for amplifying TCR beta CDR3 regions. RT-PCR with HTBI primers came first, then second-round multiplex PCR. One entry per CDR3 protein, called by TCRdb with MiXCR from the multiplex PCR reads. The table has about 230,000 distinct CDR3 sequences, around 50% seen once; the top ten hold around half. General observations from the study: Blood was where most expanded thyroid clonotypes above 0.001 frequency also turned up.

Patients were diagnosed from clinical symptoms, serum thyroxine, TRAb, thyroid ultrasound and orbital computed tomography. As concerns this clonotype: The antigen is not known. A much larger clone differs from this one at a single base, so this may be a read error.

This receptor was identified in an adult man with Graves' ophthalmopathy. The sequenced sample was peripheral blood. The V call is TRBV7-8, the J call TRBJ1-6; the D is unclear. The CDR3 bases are TGTGCCAGCAGCTTAGGCAGCCCAAATTCACCCCTCCACTTT. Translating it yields CASSLGSPNSPLHF. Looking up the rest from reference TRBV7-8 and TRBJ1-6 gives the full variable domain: GAGVSQSPRYKVAKRGQDVALRCDPISGHVSLFWYQQALGQGPEFLTYFQNEAQLDKSGLPSDRFFAERPEGSVSTLKIQRTQQEDSAVYLCASSLGSPNSPLHFGNGTRLTVT.